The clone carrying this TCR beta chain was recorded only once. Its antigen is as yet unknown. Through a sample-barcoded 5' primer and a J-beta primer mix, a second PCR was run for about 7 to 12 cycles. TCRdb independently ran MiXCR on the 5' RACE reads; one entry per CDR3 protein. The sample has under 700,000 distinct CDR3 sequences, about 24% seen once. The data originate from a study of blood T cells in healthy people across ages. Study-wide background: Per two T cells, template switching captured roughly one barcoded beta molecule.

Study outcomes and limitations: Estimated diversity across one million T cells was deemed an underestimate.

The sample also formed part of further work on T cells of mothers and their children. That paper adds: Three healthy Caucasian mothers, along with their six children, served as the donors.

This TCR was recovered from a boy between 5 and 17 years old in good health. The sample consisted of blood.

The chain's CDR3 is CASSLEGVLGANVLTF. DNA for the CDR3: TGCGCCAGCAGCTTGGAGGGGGTGTTGGGGGCCAACGTCCTGACTTTC. The V call is TRBV5-1, the J call TRBJ2-6; weak D call: TRBD1 (6 bases). V was trimmed by 0 bases and J by 4 bases, leaving 11 bases between them. This CDR3 comprises 16 residues. Germline V gene data show CDR1 as SGHRS and CDR2 as YFSETQ.